Given below is one T cell receptor (beta chain) in context. CD45RA-negative memory and CD45RA+ naive subsets were split from the CD4+ cells. With V trimmed by 7 bases and J by 5 bases, 9 bases remained unmatched. This CDR3 contains 15 residues. Germline V gene sequence: CDR1 LNHDA, CDR2 SQIVND (reference sequence). The data were taken from a study of shared clonotypes between healthy human individuals. Profiling relied on immunoSEQ multiplex PCR, and the TCRdb table lists in-frame clones only, not all of them. The sample yields about 1 million clones, approximately 72% seen once. The chain joins TRBV19 to TRBJ2-1; 9 nucleotides line up with TRBD2. The sample taken for sequencing was memory CD4+ T cells sorted from blood. Subset described: CD45RA-negative fraction. The receptor's source is a man between 18 and 29 years old in good health. The CDR3 protein is CASTTIAGDHNEQFF. The CDR3 nucleotides are TGTGCCAGTACCACTATAGCGGGAGATCACAATGAGCAGTTCTTC. Full variable domain (outside the CDR3, taken from reference TRBV19 and TRBJ2-1): DGGITQSPKYLFRKEGQNVTLSCEQNLNHDAMYWYRQDPGQGLRLIYYSQIVNDFQKGDIAEGYSVSREKKESFPLTVTSAQKNPTAFYLCASTTIAGDHNEQFFGPGTRLTVL.